The clone carrying this T cell receptor beta chain has a handful of counts. The target antigen is unknown. 5'RACE template switching generated TCR cDNA, adding a universal primer site and UMIs. TCRdb passed the 5' RACE reads through MiXCR, listing each CDR3 protein once. The sample lists around 300,000 distinct CDR3 sequences, approximately 4.3% seen once, with approximately 20% in the top ten. The CDR3 totals 14 residues. Germline V gives CDR1 SNHLY, CDR2 FYNNEI. The V and J ends lost 4 bases and 1 base respectively, with 10 bases between them. The record originates from a study of T cells after yellow fever vaccination. The study, taken as a whole, reports: Primary-vaccination clones mostly resurfaced post-booster (around 95% CD4, approximately 87% CD8).

This material consisted of PBMCs, taken 15 days after the yellow fever booster vaccination. This TCR was sampled from a man aged 18 to 29 who received the YFV17D yellow fever vaccine. The chain is built from TRBV2 and TRBJ1-2, with D tentatively TRBD1 (6 bases). The chain's CDR3 is CASSAGVDNYGYTF. The CDR3 nucleotides are TGTGCCAGCAGTGCAGGGGTCGATAACTATGGCTACACCTTC. The full variable domain, completed using reference TRBV2 and TRBJ1-2, is EPEVTQTPSHQVTQMGQEVILRCVPISNHLYFYWYRQILGQKVEFLVSFYNNEISEKSEIFDDQFSVERPDGSNFTLKIRSTKLEDSAMYFCASSAGVDNYGYTFGSGTRLTVV.